This T cell receptor beta chain was recorded in a study of blood T cells in healthy people across ages. Alongside a J-beta primer mix, a sample-barcoded 5' primer served in a second PCR lasting roughly 6 to 12 cycles. TCRdb passed the 5' RACE reads through MiXCR, listing each CDR3 protein once. The table shows around 870,000 distinct CDR3 sequences, with under 30% occurring only once. This clonotype was found many times. Germline V lookup: CDR1 MNHEY, CDR2 SMNVEV (reference sequence). V dropped 6 bases and J dropped 4 bases, with 13 bases sitting between them. The CDR3 runs 15 residues. The chain recombines TRBV27 with TRBJ2-6; D perhaps matches TRBD1 (6 bases). The clonotype originates from a woman of 80 years or more in good health. Input material: blood. CDR3 coding DNA: TGTGCCAGCAGCGCCAGGGGAACGGGGGCCAACGTCCTGACTTTC. Translated, it gives CASSARGTGANVLTF.